These 9 T cell receptor beta chains were sequenced from one sample in a study of early T cells in non-severe SARS-CoV-2 infection. Each CDR3 protein is one row after TCRdb ran MiXCR on the 5' RACE reads. The profile shows approximately 64,000 distinct CDR3 sequences, around 4.7% of them singletons. Sequenced sample: whole blood. Source of these receptors: an adult who was a healthcare worker with PCR-confirmed SARS-CoV-2 infection or an uninfected control (not recorded which).

The V call is TRBV23-1, the J call TRBJ2-1; no clear D. TRBV23-1 carries the ORF label, with uncertain function. V lost 3 bases and J 3 bases, leaving 6 bases between the germline ends. This CDR3 has 13 residues. The CDR3 loop reads CASSQIDYNEQFF. The CDR3 DNA reads TGCGCCAGCAGTCAGATCGACTACAATGAGCAGTTCTTC.

This clonotype was counted ten times or more. The V call is TRBV20-1, the J call TRBJ1-1, with 8 nucleotides matching TRBD1. Germline V gene sequence: CDR1 DFQATT, CDR2 SNEGSKA (reference sequence). The length of the CDR3 is 15 residues. V lost 3 bases and J lost 1; bases outside the gene matches: 7. Here the CDR3 DNA reads TGCAGTGCTAGCCTCATAACAGGGGGGAACACTGAAGCTTTCTTT. As protein: CSASLITGGNTEAFF.

This clonotype was counted ten times or more. The chain links TRBV7-8 to TRBJ1-1, with D maybe TRBD1 (6 bases). V was clipped by 0 bases and J by 3 bases, with 11 bases between them. Germline CDR1 reads SGHVS; CDR2 reads FQNEAQ. The CDR3 has 15 amino acids. CDR3 protein: CASSLAPRGYTEAFF. The CDR3 bases are TGTGCCAGCAGCTTAGCCCCCAGGGGTTACACTGAAGCTTTCTTT. Complete variable domain (other parts from reference TRBV7-8 and TRBJ1-1): GAGVSQSPRYKVAKRGQDVALRCDPISGHVSLFWYQQALGQGPEFLTYFQNEAQLDKSGLPSDRFFAERPEGSVSTLKIQRTQQEDSAVYLCASSLAPRGYTEAFFGQGTRLTVV.

This clonotype was observed at least ten times. This sequence joins TRBV7-2 and TRBJ1-4; TRBD1 aligns across 9 bases. The germline V gene encodes CDR1 SGHTA and CDR2 FQGNSA. V shed 3 bases, J shed 8 bases, and the junction held 7 bases outside the gene matches. The CDR3 consists of 15 residues. In nucleotides, the CDR3 is TGTGCCAGCAGCTTCTCCGGGACAGGGCCCGAAAAACTGTTTTTT. It codes for CASSFSGTGPEKLFF.

This clonotype occurred many times. The J gene is TRBJ1-2, the V gene TRBV3-1; 10 bases agree with TRBD1. Losses at the gene ends were 3 bases for V and 2 bases for J; bases not matched to a gene: 3. The germline V gene encodes CDR1 LGHDT and CDR2 YNNKEL (reference sequence). This CDR3 region has 15 residues. This chain's CDR3 is CASSQGQGRNYGYTF. CDR3 DNA: TGTGCCAGCAGCCAGGGACAGGGGAGGAACTATGGCTACACCTTC. The variable domain in full, with the rest retrieved from reference TRBV3-1 and TRBJ1-2, is DTAVSQTPKYLVTQMGNDKSIKCEQNLGHDTMYWYKQDSKKFLKIMFSYNNKELIINETVPNRFSPKSPDKAHLNLHINSLELGDSAVYFCASSQGQGRNYGYTFGSGTRLTVV.

This clonotype appeared many times. The chain employs TRBV5-1 and TRBJ2-6; D unclear. The germline V gene encodes CDR1 SGHRS and CDR2 YFSETQ. The CDR3 runs 17 residues. The ends were cut back, 3 bases at V and 0 bases at J, with 13 bases in the middle. CDR3 loop: CASSYMGTASGANVLTF. The CDR3 DNA is TGCGCCAGCAGCTATATGGGAACAGCCTCTGGGGCCAACGTCCTGACTTTC.

This clonotype was found a few times. V usage is TRBV5-1 and J usage is TRBJ2-3, with TRBD2 matching 9 bases. The germline gives CDR1 SGHRS, CDR2 YFSETQ. The CDR3 loop spans 15 amino acids. V was pared by 4 bases and J by 4 bases, with 7 bases of the junction left unmatched. This CDR3 is CASSLQAGGSDTQYF. Here the CDR3 DNA reads TGCGCCAGCAGCCTCCAAGCGGGGGGTTCAGATACGCAGTATTTT.

This clonotype has a count of ten or more. The V and J genes are TRBV27 and TRBJ1-2; weak D call: TRBD1 (6 bases). Germline V gene data show CDR1 as MNHEY and CDR2 as SMNVEV (reference sequence). The CDR3 has 15 residues. V was cut by 8 bases and J by 4 bases, with 20 bases left in between. CDR3 sequence (DNA): TGTGCCAGCGCCGCCGGGACACCCGACCCCTATGGCTACACCTTC. Translating it yields CASAAGTPDPYGYTF.

This clonotype was found many times. V and J are TRBV9 and TRBJ2-2; TRBD2 agrees at 10 bases. Germline-derived CDR1 and CDR2 are SGDLS and YYNGEE. This CDR3 is 16 amino acids long. After removal of 3 bases from V and 7 bases from J, the junction contained 9 bases not matched to a gene. The CDR3 region is CASSAGTSARGGELFF. The CDR3 region has the DNA TGTGCCAGCAGCGCCGGGACTAGCGCTCGCGGCGGGGAGCTGTTTTTT.